One sample yielded the 14 T cell receptor beta chains listed below, sequenced in a study of CD4+ T cells in melanoma. The assay was immunoSEQ multiplex PCR, and TCRdb's table has in-frame clones only and misses some. The sample holds 15,000 or so clones, 80% to 85% seen once. Sequenced sample: cells from a culture (not recorded whether cultured in vitro). Source of these receptors: a human donor with melanoma.

The chain joins TRBV6-5 to TRBJ1-2; tentatively, D is TRBD1 (5 bases). This CDR3 has 14 residues. Trimming pared 6 bases from V and 2 bases from J, leaving 13 bases between. Germline values: CDR1 MNHEY, CDR2 SVGAGI. The CDR3 region has the DNA TGTGCCAGCAGATCCGGGACGGCGAACTATGGCTACACCTTC. This gives the protein CASRSGTANYGYTF.

The CDR3 DNA is TGTGCCAGCAGTGCCGGACGGTTGTTGACCGGGGGTTACGAGCAGTACTTC. Protein product: CASSAGRLLTGGYEQYF. The rearrangement links TRBV6-1 to TRBJ2-7, with D possibly matching TRBD2 (6 bases). V was trimmed by 4 bases and J by 4 bases, leaving 23 bases between them. This CDR3 is built from 17 residues. Germline V gene data show CDR1 as MNHNS and CDR2 as SASEGT.

The rearrangement links TRBV21-1 to TRBJ1-2; TRBD1 reflects the table's D call only, with no check against the DNA. TRBV21-1 is a documented pseudogene. This CDR3 comprises 11 residues. CDR3 nucleotides: TGTGCCAGCAGCACAGGGCCCGGCTACACCTTC. Protein: CASSTGPGYTF.

Sample share makes this clone medium-sized. The chain has TRBV7-8 and TRBJ1-5; no definite D call. V was cut by 0 bases and J by 7 bases, with 4 bases left in between. The CDR3 is 12 amino acids. Germline lookup yields CDR1 SGHVS and CDR2 FQNEAQ. The CDR3 here is CASSLAGQPQHF. In nucleotides, the CDR3 is TGTGCCAGCAGCTTAGCAGGACAGCCCCAGCATTTT.

The gene calls are TRBV5-4 and TRBJ2-4, with D possibly TRBD1 on 5 matching bases. This CDR3 is built from 13 residues. The germline V gene encodes CDR1 SGHNT and CDR2 YYREEE (reference sequence). The V end lost 2 bases, the J end lost 4 bases, and 7 bases lay between the germline ends. The CDR3 coding sequence is TGTGCCAGCAGCTTACAGGCGAAAAACATTCAGTACTTC. Its protein is CASSLQAKNIQYF.

The chain uses TRBV2 and TRBJ2-5, with a possible D match to TRBD2 (6 bases). The CDR3 consists of 17 residues. The V gene lost 0 bases and the J gene lost 2 bases, with 16 bases spanning the gap. In germline, CDR1 is SNHLY, CDR2 FYNNEI. CDR3 region: CASSEARRGSGQETQYF. CDR3 DNA: TGTGCCAGCAGTGAAGCTAGGAGGGGCTCGGGGCAAGAGACCCAGTACTTC.

The gene calls are TRBV10-3 and TRBJ2-2; D is ambiguous. The V gene lost 2 bases and the J gene lost 7 bases, with 8 bases spanning the gap. The CDR3 spans 13 residues. The V gene's germline CDR1 is ENHRY and CDR2 SYGVKD. The CDR3 sequence: CAISERMDGELFF. The CDR3 bases are TGTGCCATCAGTGAGAGGATGGACGGGGAGCTGTTTTTT.

The chain employs TRBV11-2 and TRBJ2-3; the D gene is possibly TRBD2 (7 bases). Trimming removed 1 base at V and 14 bases at J, with 13 bases between. Germline loops: CDR1 SGHAT, CDR2 FQNNGV. The CDR3 length is 12 residues. The CDR3, as DNA: TGTGCCAGCAGCTTAGTTGGGGGGGCGCGGTATTTT. The encoded protein is CASSLVGGARYF. The complete variable domain, with remaining parts taken from reference TRBV11-2 and TRBJ2-3, reads EAGVAQSPRYKIIEKRQSVAFWCNPISGHATLYWYQQILGQGPKLLIQFQNNGVVDDSQLPKDRFSAERLKGVDSTLKIQPAKLEDSAVYLCASSLVGGARYFGPGTRLTVL.

The genes are TRBV19 and TRBJ1-1; D call uncertain. Germline V gene data show CDR1 as LNHDA and CDR2 as SQIVND (reference sequence). The CDR3 is made up of 13 amino acids. V was cut by 6 bases and J by 1 base, with 9 bases left in between. The CDR3 reads CASSRTANTEAFF. CDR3 coding DNA: TGTGCCAGTAGCAGGACGGCGAACACTGAAGCTTTCTTT.

The V and J genes are TRBV7-3 and TRBJ2-1; D call uncertain. CDR1 and CDR2 (germline): SGHTA, FQGTGA. V lost 0 bases to trimming and J lost 0 bases, with 9 bases between them. The CDR3 is made up of 16 amino acids. The CDR3 DNA is TGTGCCAGCAGCTTAACTGGCAGCAGCTCCTACAATGAGCAGTTCTTC. Protein: CASSLTGSSSYNEQFF.

The chain carries TRBV5-1 and TRBJ1-2; D unresolved. Germline CDR1 SGHRS, CDR2 YFSETQ. V shed 0 bases and J shed 6 bases, with 12 bases lying between them. The CDR3 sequence is 14 residues long. CDR3 DNA: TGCGCCAGCAGCTTGGCCGGCAGCTTTAATGGCTACACCTTC. Amino acids: CASSLAGSFNGYTF.

This clone appeared once. The rearrangement links TRBV14 to TRBJ2-2; no reliable D call. Trimming left V 0 bases short and J 1 base short, with 3 bases between. In germline, CDR1 is SGHDN, CDR2 FVKESK. The CDR3 loop spans 14 amino acids. CDR3 bases: TGTGCCAGCAGCCAAGAATTGAACACCGGGGAGCTGTTTTTT. Translation gives CASSQELNTGELFF.

This rearrangement joins TRBV9 to TRBJ1-2; the match to TRBD1 covers 7 bases. Germline loops: CDR1 SGDLS, CDR2 YYNGEE. This CDR3 contains 17 residues. Trimming at V came to 0 bases and at J to 4 bases, leaving 12 bases not matched to a gene. The CDR3: CASSVEERGGAAYGYTF. CDR3 nucleotides: TGTGCCAGCAGCGTAGAGGAACGAGGGGGCGCAGCCTATGGCTACACCTTC.

The V call is TRBV4-1, the J call TRBJ1-2; D possibly corresponds to TRBD1 (5 bases). V lost 7 bases and J 2 bases, leaving 23 bases between the germline ends. The CDR3 runs to 17 residues. The germline V gene encodes CDR1 MGHRA and CDR2 YSYEKL. The CDR3 nucleotides are TGCGCCAGCACCACAAGGTCTGGCAGGGAAGGAAACTATGGCTACACCTTC. Amino acid sequence: CASTTRSGREGNYGYTF.